This is a list of T cell receptor beta chains from one sample in a study of blood T cell repertoires in COVID-19. Libraries were prepared by immunoSEQ multiplex PCR; TCRdb keeps only in-frame clonotypes and omits some of them. The sample holds 75,000 or so clones, 75% to 90% seen once. The sequencing sample was made of peripheral blood. Every receptor here comes from a man aged 60 to 69 with active or convalescent COVID-19. The CDR3 runs from the conserved cysteine through the conserved F or W. A D gene is named only where the DNA matches it firmly. Clone size is shown for a subset of rows, as once, few, many or a class of expanded clone.

- TRBD1 TRBJ2-7 TRBV6-5 CASSPSRDRSYEQYF TGTGCCAGCAGTCCCTCCCGGGACAGGTCCTACGAGCAGTACTTC
- - TRBJ1-2 TRBV12-3/TRBV12-4 CASSLTGSGGYTF TGTGCCAGCAGTTTAACAGGCTCAGGTGGCTACACCTTC
- TRBD1 TRBJ1-5 TRBV7-8 CASSFRTGGVIQPQHF TGTGCCAGCAGCTTCCGGACAGGGGGCGTTATTCAGCCCCAGCATTTT
few TRBD1 TRBJ1-1 TRBV5-1 CASSLGQNGLNTEAFF TGCGCCAGCAGCCTGGGACAGAATGGGTTGAACACTGAAGCTTTCTTT
- - TRBJ2-2 TRBV5-1 CASSGGTPTGELFF TGCGCCAGCAGCGGGGGGACTCCGACCGGGGAGCTGTTTTTT
- - TRBJ1-1 TRBV6-5 CASSYGGPEAFF TGTGCCAGCAGTTACGGAGGCCCTGAAGCTTTCTTT
- TRBD2 TRBJ2-5 TRBV3-1/TRBV3-2 CASSQDSRGGAETQYF TGTGCCAGCAGCCAAGATTCGCGGGGGGGCGCAGAGACCCAGTACTTC
once - TRBJ2-2 TRBV5-4 CASRRGGDTGELFF TGTGCCAGCCGTCGAGGGGGTGACACCGGGGAGCTGTTTTTT
- TRBD2 TRBJ2-3 TRBV3-1/TRBV3-2 CASSQGRTAGVAHTQYF TGTGCCAGCAGCCAAGGGAGGACCGCGGGGGTGGCGCATACGCAGTATTTT
once TRBD2 TRBJ2-3 TRBV5-8 CASSPGSGGAYTQYF TGTGCCAGCAGCCCCGGAAGCGGGGGGGCATATACGCAGTATTTT
- - TRBJ1-6 TRBV14 CASSQGQSLSSYNSPLHF TGTGCCAGCAGCCAAGGACAGTCTTTAAGCTCCTATAATTCACCCCTCCACTTT
once - TRBJ1-2 TRBV5-6 CASSLPGDYGYTF TGTGCCAGCAGCTTGCCAGGGGACTATGGCTACACCTTC